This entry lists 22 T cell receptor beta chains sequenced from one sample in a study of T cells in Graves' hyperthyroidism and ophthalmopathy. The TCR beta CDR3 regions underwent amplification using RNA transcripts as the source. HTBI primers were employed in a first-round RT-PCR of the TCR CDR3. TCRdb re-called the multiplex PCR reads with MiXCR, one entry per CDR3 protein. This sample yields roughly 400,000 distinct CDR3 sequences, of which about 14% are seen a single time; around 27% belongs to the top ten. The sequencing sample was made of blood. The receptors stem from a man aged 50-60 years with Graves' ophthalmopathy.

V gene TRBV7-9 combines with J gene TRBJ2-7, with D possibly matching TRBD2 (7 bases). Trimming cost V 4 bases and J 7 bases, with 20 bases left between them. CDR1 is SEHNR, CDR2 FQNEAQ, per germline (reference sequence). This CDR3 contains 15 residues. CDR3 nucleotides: TGTGCCAGCAGCTCCACTTTCGGGGGGCGGGGTGAGCAGTACTTC. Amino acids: CASSSTFGGRGEQYF.

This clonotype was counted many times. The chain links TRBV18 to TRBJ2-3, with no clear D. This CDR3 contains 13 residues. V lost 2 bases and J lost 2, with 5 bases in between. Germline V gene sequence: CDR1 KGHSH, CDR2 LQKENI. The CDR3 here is CASSPATTDTQYF. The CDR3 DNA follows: TGTGCCAGCTCACCAGCGACCACAGATACGCAGTATTTT.

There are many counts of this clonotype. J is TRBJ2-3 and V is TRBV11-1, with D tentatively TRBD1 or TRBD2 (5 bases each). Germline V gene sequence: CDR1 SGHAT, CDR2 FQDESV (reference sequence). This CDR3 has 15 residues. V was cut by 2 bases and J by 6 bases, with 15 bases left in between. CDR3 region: CASSLNLGEGDTQYF. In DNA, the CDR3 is TGTGCCAGCAGCTTAAATCTGGGGGAAGGGGATACGCAGTATTTT.

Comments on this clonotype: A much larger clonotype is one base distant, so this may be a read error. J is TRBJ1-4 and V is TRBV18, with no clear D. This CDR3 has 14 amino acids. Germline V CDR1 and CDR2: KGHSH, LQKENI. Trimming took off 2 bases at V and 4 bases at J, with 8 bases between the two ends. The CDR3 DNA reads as TGTGCCAGCTCACCAGCGGGAAGTAATGAAAAACTGTTTTTT. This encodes CASSPAGSNEKLFF.

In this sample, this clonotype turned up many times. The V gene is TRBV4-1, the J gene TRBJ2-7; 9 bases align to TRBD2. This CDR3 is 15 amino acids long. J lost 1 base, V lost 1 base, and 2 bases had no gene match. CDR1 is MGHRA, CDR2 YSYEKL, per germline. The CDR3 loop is CASSQVSGSSYEQYF. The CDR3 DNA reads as TGCGCCAGCAGCCAAGTTAGCGGGAGTTCCTACGAGCAGTACTTC.

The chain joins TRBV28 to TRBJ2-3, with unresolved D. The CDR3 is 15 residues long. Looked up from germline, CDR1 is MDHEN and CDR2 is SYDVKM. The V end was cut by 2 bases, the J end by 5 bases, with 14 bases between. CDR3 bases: TGTGCCAGCAGTTTAATGGCCACGCAGCTAGATACGCAGTATTTT. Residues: CASSLMATQLDTQYF. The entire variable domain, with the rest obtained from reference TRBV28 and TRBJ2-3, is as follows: DVKVTQSSRYLVKRTGEKVFLECVQDMDHENMFWYRQDPGLGLRLIYFSYDVKMKEKGDIPEGYSVSREKKERFSLILESASTNQTSMYLCASSLMATQLDTQYFGPGTRLTVL.

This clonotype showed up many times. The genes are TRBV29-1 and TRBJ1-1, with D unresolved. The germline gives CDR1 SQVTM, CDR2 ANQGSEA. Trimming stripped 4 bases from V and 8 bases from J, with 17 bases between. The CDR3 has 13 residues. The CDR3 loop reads CSVAASPQPEAFF. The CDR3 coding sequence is TGCAGCGTTGCGGCCAGCCCTCAACCCGAAGCTTTCTTT. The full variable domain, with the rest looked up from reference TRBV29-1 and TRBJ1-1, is SAVISQKPSRDICQRGTSLTIQCQVDSQVTMMFWYRQQPGQSLTLIATANQGSEATYESGFVIDKFPISRPNLTFSTLTVSNMSPEDSSIYLCSVAASPQPEAFFGQGTRLTVV.

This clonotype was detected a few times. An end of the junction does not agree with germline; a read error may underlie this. This chain's CDR3 is CTSSQPTGGYGYTF. The CDR3 DNA reads TGTACCAGCAGCCAACCGACAGGGGGCTATGGCTACACCTTC. The chain links TRBV3-1 to TRBJ1-2; 9 bases line up with TRBD1. This CDR3 contains 14 residues. Germline V gene sequence: CDR1 LGHDT, CDR2 YNNKEL (reference sequence).

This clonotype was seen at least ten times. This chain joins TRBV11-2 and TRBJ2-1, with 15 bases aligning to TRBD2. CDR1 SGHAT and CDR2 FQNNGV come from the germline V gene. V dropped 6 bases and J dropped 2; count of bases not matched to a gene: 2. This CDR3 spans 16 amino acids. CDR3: CASSGLAGGTYNEQFF. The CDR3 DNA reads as TGTGCCAGCAGTGGACTAGCGGGAGGGACCTACAATGAGCAGTTCTTC.

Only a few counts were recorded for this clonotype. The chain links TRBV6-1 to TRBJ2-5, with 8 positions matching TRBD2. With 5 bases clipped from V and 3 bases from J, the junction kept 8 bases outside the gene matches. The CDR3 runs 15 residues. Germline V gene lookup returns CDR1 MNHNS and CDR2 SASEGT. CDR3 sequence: CASSFNSGNEETQYF. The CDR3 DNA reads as TGTGCCAGCAGTTTTAATAGCGGGAACGAAGAGACCCAGTACTTC.

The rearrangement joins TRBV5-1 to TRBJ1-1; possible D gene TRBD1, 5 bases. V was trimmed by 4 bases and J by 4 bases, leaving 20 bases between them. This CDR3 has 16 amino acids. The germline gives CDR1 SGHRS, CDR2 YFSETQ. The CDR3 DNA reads TGCGCCAGCAGCCTGGGGCATGTGACGGGAAGCACTGAAGCTTTCTTT. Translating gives CASSLGHVTGSTEAFF.

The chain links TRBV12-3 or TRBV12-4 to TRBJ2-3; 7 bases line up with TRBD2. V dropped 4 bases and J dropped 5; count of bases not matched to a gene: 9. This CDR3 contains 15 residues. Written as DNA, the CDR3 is TGTGCCAGCAGTTACCTACTAGCGCAGGGAGATACGCAGTATTTT. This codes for CASSYLLAQGDTQYF.

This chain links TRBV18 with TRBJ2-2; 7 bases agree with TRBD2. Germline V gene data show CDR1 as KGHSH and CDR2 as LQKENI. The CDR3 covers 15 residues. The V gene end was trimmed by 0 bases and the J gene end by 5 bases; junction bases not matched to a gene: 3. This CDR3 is CASSPPGLTTGELFF. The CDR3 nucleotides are TGTGCCAGCTCACCACCGGGACTAACGACCGGGGAGCTGTTTTTT.

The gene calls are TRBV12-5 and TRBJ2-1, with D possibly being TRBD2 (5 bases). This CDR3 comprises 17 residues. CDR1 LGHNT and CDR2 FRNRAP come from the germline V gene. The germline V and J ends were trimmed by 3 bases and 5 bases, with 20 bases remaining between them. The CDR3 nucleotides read TGTGCTAGTGGTTTAGAACAGACGCTGGACTTTCACAATGAGCAGTTCTTC. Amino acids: CASGLEQTLDFHNEQFF.

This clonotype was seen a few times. CDR3 region: CSARTPGTGRSGELFF. In DNA, the CDR3 is TGCAGTGCCCGAACCCCCGGGACAGGGCGGTCCGGGGAGCTGTTTTTT. V usage is TRBV20-1 and J usage is TRBJ2-2, with 9 bases aligning to TRBD1. This CDR3 spans 16 amino acids. Germline V lookup: CDR1 DFQATT, CDR2 SNEGSKA (reference sequence). V trimming: 6 bases; J trimming: 6 bases; junction bases outside the gene matches: 14.

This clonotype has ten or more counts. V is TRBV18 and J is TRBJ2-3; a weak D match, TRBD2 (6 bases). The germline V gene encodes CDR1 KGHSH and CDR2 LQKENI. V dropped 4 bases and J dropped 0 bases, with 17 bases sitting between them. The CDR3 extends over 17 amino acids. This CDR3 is CASSLTTSSTSTDTQYF. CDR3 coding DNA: TGTGCCAGCTCACTAACGACTAGTTCGACTAGCACAGATACGCAGTATTTT. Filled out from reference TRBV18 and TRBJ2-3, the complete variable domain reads NAGVMQNPRHLVRRRGQEARLRCSPMKGHSHVYWYRQLPEEGLKFMVYLQKENIIDESGMPKERFSAEFPKEGPSILRIQQVVRGDSAAYFCASSLTTSSTSTDTQYFGPGTRLTVL.

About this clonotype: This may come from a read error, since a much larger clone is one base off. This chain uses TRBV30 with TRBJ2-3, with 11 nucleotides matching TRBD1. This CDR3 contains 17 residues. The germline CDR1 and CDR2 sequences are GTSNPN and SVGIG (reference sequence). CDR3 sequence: CTWSLLGGTGGADTQYF. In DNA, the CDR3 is TGTACCTGGAGTTTGCTTGGAGGGACAGGGGGAGCAGATACGCAGTATTTT.

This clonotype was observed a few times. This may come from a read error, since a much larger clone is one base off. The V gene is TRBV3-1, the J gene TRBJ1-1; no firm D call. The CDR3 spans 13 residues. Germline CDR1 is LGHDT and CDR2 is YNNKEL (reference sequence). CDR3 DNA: TGTGCCCGCAGTGGAGGGTTTAATACTGAAGCTTTCTTT. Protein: CARSGGFNTEAFF.

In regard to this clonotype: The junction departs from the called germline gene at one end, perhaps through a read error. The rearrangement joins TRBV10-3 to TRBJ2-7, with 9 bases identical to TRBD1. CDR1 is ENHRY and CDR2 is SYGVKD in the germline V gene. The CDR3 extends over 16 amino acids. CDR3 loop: CAINEFHGTGNYEQYF. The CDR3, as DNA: TGTGCCATCAATGAGTTTCACGGGACAGGGAACTACGAGCAGTACTTC.

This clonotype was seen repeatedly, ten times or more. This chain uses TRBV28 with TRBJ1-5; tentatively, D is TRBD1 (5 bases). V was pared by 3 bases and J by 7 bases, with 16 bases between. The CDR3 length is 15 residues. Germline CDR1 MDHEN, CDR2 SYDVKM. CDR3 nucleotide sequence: TGTGCCAGCAGTTTGTATTTTCAAGGGGCACAGCCCCAGCATTTT. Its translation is CASSLYFQGAQPQHF.

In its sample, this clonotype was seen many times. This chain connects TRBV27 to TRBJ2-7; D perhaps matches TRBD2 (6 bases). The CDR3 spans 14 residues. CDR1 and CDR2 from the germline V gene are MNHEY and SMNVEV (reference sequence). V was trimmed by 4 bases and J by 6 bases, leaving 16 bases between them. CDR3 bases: TGTGCCAGCAGTTCAGGGACTCGTTTGACCGAGCAGTACTTC. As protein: CASSSGTRLTEQYF.

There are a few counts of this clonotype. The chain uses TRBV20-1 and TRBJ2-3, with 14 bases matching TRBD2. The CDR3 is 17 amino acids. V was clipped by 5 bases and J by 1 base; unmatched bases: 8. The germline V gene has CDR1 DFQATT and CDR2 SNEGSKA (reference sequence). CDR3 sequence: CSAGTSGRGFGTDTQYF. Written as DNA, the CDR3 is TGCAGTGCTGGGACTAGCGGGAGAGGGTTCGGCACAGATACGCAGTATTTT.